This T cell receptor (beta chain) was recovered during a study of cytomegalovirus exposure and HLA in healthy donors. Overall study: Drawn from HLA-typed donors, some 80 million unique TCRs were held in an early data release.

Nominally healthy donors provided the samples, though records likely missed some immune exposures. The V gene's germline CDR1 is SGHTA and CDR2 FQGTGA. The CDR3 sequence is 14 residues long. The ends were cut back, 2 bases at V and 0 bases at J, with 6 bases in the middle. A multiplex PCR was run with 60 Vbeta primers and 13 Jbeta primers. This table comes from immunoSEQ multiplex PCR, and its TCRdb copy is limited to in-frame clones, with some not included. The data show some 110,000 clones, with 65% to 75% seen just once and roughly 10% held by the top ten. Sequenced sample: PBMCs. The sequence came from a woman aged 45-65 years in good health and CMV-seropositive. The V call is TRBV7-3, the J call TRBJ2-3, with no clear D. CDR3 amino acids: CASSLLGSTDTQYF. CDR3 bases: TGTGCCAGCAGCTTACTCGGGAGCACAGATACGCAGTATTTT.